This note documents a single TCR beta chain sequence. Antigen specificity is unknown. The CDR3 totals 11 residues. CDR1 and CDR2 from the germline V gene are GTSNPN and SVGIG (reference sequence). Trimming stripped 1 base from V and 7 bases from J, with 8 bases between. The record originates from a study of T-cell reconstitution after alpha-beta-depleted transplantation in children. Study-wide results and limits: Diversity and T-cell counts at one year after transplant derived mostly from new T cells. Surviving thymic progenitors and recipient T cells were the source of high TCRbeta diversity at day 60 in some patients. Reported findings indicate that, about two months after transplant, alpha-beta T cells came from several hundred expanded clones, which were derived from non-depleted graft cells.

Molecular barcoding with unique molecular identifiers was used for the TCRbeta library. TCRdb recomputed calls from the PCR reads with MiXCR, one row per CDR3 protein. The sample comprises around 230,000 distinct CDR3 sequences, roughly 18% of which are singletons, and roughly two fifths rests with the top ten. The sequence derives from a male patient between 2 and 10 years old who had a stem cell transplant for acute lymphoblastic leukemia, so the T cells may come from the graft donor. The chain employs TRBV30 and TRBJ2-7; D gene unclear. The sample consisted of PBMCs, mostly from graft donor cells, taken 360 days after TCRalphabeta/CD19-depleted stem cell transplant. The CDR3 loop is CAWSGPSEQYF. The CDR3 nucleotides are TGTGCCTGGAGTGGACCTTCTGAGCAGTACTTC.